The 8 T cell receptor beta chains below all came from one sample that was sequenced in a study of shared clonotypes between healthy human individuals. Clones were sequenced by immunoSEQ multiplex PCR, and TCRdb holds only the in-frame ones, with some missing. The profile covers about 2.4 million clones, with approximately 93% appearing a single time and about 0.38% taken by the ten largest. Sequences were obtained from naive CD4+ T cells from PBMCs. Subset denoted: CD45RA+ positively selected. The receptors here all came from a man aged 18 to 29 in good health. Some clones in this sample may be carry-over from other donors' samples.

The chain uses TRBV21-1 and TRBJ2-2; the table's D gene call, TRBD2, was not cross checked with the DNA. TRBV21-1 is a recognized pseudogene. CDR3 size: 19 residues. As DNA, the CDR3 is TGTGCCAGCAGCAAAGATCCCCTAGCGGGAGTCGTCAGCAGCGGGGAGCTGTTTTTT. Residues: CASSKDPLAGVVSSGELFF.

J is TRBJ2-1 and V is TRBV4-2, with TRBD2 identical over 11 bases. CDR3 length: 16 residues. Per germline, CDR1 LGHNA and CDR2 YNFKEQ. Losses at the gene ends were 0 bases for V and 6 bases for J; bases not matched to a gene: 4. CDR3 protein: CASSQDYTSGGNEQFF. The CDR3 nucleotides are TGTGCCAGCAGCCAAGATTATACTAGCGGGGGCAATGAGCAGTTCTTC.

This chain links TRBV6-1 with TRBJ1-4; D is undetermined. The germline V and J ends were trimmed by 2 bases and 5 bases, with 15 bases remaining between them. The germline V gene encodes CDR1 MNHNS and CDR2 SASEGT. The CDR3 covers 16 residues. CDR3 sequence (DNA): TGTGCCAGCAGTGAACAGATGCCCCACCCAAATGAAAAACTGTTTTTT. Translation gives CASSEQMPHPNEKLFF.

Written as DNA, the CDR3 is TGTGCCAGCAGCCAAGATGCCGACAGCCTACCTAGGGAGCAGTACTTC. It yields the protein CASSQDADSLPREQYF. The chain joins TRBV4-2 to TRBJ2-7; a possible D gene is TRBD1 (5 bases). This CDR3 comprises 16 residues. Germline V gives CDR1 LGHNA, CDR2 YNFKEQ. Trimming took 0 bases from V and 7 from J, leaving 19 bases between them.

This sequence joins TRBV5-4 and TRBJ2-3; no definite D call. CDR3 length: 14 amino acids. Germline V gene sequence: CDR1 SGHNT, CDR2 YYREEE (reference sequence). V was shortened by 2 bases and J by 4 bases, with 11 bases between the two germline ends. CDR3 sequence reads: CASSLDATSDTQYF. DNA of the CDR3: TGTGCCAGCAGCTTAGACGCCACCTCAGATACGCAGTATTTT.

The chain recombines TRBV4-3 with TRBJ1-2, with 7 nucleotides matching TRBD1. CDR3 length: 14 amino acids. J was trimmed by 2 bases and V by 2 bases; bases with no gene match: 2. Germline loops: CDR1 LGHNA, CDR2 YSLEER. The CDR3 region has the DNA TGCGCCAGCAGCCAATTGGACAGGAACTATGGCTACACCTTC. Translated: CASSQLDRNYGYTF.

The rearrangement links TRBV7-2 to TRBJ2-7; D remains unclear. V was trimmed by 5 bases and J by 3 bases, leaving 17 bases between them. The CDR3 sequence is 15 residues long. Looked up from germline, CDR1 is SGHTA and CDR2 is FQGNSA. CDR3 DNA sequence: TGTGCCAGCAGCCCAGGCGTCTACCAGGTCTACGAGCAGTACTTC. Translated, it gives CASSPGVYQVYEQYF.

V gene TRBV10-3 combines with J gene TRBJ2-1, with 8 bases fitting TRBD2. The CDR3 is 15 residues long. Per germline, CDR1 ENHRY and CDR2 SYGVKD. Losses at the gene ends were 6 bases for V and 2 bases for J; bases not matched to a gene: 6. CDR3 in amino acids: CAIRNSGIPYNEQFF. The CDR3 nucleotides are TGTGCCATCAGAAATAGCGGGATTCCCTACAATGAGCAGTTCTTC.